The 14 T cell receptor beta chains in this list originate from one sample, sequenced in a study of lymphopenia after photon versus proton radiotherapy. Clones were read by immunoSEQ multiplex PCR, and TCRdb kept only the in-frame ones, dropping some. The profile shows roughly 58,000 clones, around 87% of them singletons. Specimen: peripheral blood, collected from a patient treated with proton-based radiotherapy. These receptors all come from a man at least 80 years old with esophageal cancer.

Only one count was recorded for this clone. The V gene is TRBV14, the J gene TRBJ1-2; 7 nucleotides align to TRBD1. CDR3 length: 15 amino acids. Looked up from germline, CDR1 is SGHDN and CDR2 is FVKESK. With V trimmed by 4 bases and J by 5 bases, 10 bases remained unmatched. This chain's CDR3 is CASSPQQGGSYGYTF. Here the CDR3 DNA reads TGTGCCAGCAGCCCGCAGCAGGGGGGGTCGTATGGCTACACCTTC.

J is TRBJ2-1 and V is TRBV7-9; 10 bases fit TRBD1. The germline V gene encodes CDR1 SEHNR and CDR2 FQNEAQ (reference sequence). The V segment lost 7 bases and the J segment 0 bases; nucleotides outside the gene matches: 9. The CDR3 extends over 17 amino acids. The CDR3 DNA sequence: TGTGCCAGCACCGACAGGGGGCGGCCCGACTCCTACAATGAGCAGTTCTTC. This encodes CASTDRGRPDSYNEQFF.

The chain employs TRBV11-3 and TRBJ1-6; D gene ambiguous. There are 14 residues in the CDR3. Trimming pared 4 bases from V and 0 bases from J, leaving 4 bases between. CDR1 is SGHNT and CDR2 is YENEEA in the germline V gene. CDR3 region: CASSYSSYNSPLHF. The CDR3 DNA reads as TGTGCCAGCAGCTACAGCTCCTATAATTCACCCCTCCACTTT.

The chain recombines TRBV30 with TRBJ1-2, with TRBD1 matching 7 bases. The V gene's germline CDR1 is GTSNPN and CDR2 SVGIG (reference sequence). This CDR3 comprises 14 residues. V gave up 3 bases and J gave up 6 bases; unmatched junction bases: 10. For the CDR3, the DNA is TGTGCCTGGAGCCCTATAGGGGGCAGCGATGGCTACACCTTC. Protein product: CAWSPIGGSDGYTF.

This chain connects TRBV7-9 to TRBJ2-1; 10 nucleotides match TRBD1. Germline V gives CDR1 SEHNR, CDR2 FQNEAQ (reference sequence). V shed 2 bases, J shed 8 bases, and the junction held 6 bases outside the gene matches. The CDR3 length is 15 residues. This chain's CDR3 is CASSLTGQGFHEQFF. Written as DNA, the CDR3 is TGTGCCAGCAGCTTAACGGGACAGGGGTTCCATGAGCAGTTCTTC.

CDR3 bases: TGTGCCAGCAGCCCCGTCTCCGGGCGCAATGAGCAGTTCTTC. Its translation: CASSPVSGRNEQFF. The genes are TRBV7-2 and TRBJ2-1; D gene ambiguous. In germline, CDR1 is SGHTA, CDR2 FQGNSA. Trimming removed 5 bases at V and 6 bases at J, with 14 bases between. The CDR3 totals 14 residues.

The V and J genes are TRBV2 and TRBJ2-7, with 7 bases matching TRBD1. Germline lookup yields CDR1 SNHLY and CDR2 FYNNEI. The V segment lost 6 bases and the J segment 1 base; nucleotides outside the gene matches: 9. The CDR3 is 15 amino acids. CDR3 amino acids: CASRPRDSSSYEQYF. CDR3 coding DNA: TGTGCCAGCAGACCCCGGGACAGCAGTTCCTACGAGCAGTACTTC. Together with reference TRBV2 and TRBJ2-7, the CDR3 gives the full variable domain: EPEVTQTPSHQVTQMGQEVILRCVPISNHLYFYWYRQILGQKVEFLVSFYNNEISEKSEIFDDQFSVERPDGSNFTLKIRSTKLEDSAMYFCASRPRDSSSYEQYFGPGTRLTVT.

J is TRBJ2-2 and V is TRBV4-1; D is ambiguous. The CDR3 totals 15 residues. Per the germline V gene, CDR1 is MGHRA and CDR2 is YSYEKL. Between the trimmed V and J ends, which lost 0 bases and 4 bases, there was a span of 9 bases. The CDR3 sequence is CASSQDPGSTGELFF. For the CDR3, the DNA is TGCGCCAGCAGCCAAGATCCGGGCAGCACCGGGGAGCTGTTTTTT.

This clone is labeled medium-sized. The rearrangement links TRBV7-2 to TRBJ2-5, with TRBD2 identical over 15 bases. V gave up 4 bases and J gave up 7 bases; unmatched junction bases: 7. Germline CDR1 reads SGHTA; CDR2 reads FQGNSA. This CDR3 contains 16 residues. In nucleotides, the CDR3 is TGTGCCAGCAGCTCAAGGACTAGCGGGGGGGGACGGACCCAGTACTTC. It specifies CASSSRTSGGGRTQYF.

The J gene is TRBJ1-2, the V gene TRBV6-6; the match to TRBD1 covers 8 bases. The V gene end was trimmed by 8 bases and the J gene end by 6 bases; junction bases not matched to a gene: 8. The CDR3 spans 13 residues. The germline V gene encodes CDR1 MNHNY and CDR2 SVGAGI (reference sequence). For the CDR3, the DNA is TGTGCCAGCGATGACAGGGGTTGGCATGGCTACACCTTC. This gives the protein CASDDRGWHGYTF.

This clone was counted between two and nine times. The rearrangement links TRBV10-1 to TRBJ2-7, with a possible D match to TRBD1 (5 bases). There are 12 residues in the CDR3. Germline V CDR1 and CDR2: WNHNN, SYGVQD (reference sequence). Deletions cut 4 bases from V and 8 bases from J, with 12 bases between. CDR3 region: CASSVPSGKQYF. The CDR3 DNA reads as TGCGCCAGCAGTGTACCCTCAGGGAAGCAGTACTTC.

The chain couples TRBV19 to TRBJ2-3, with TRBD2 matching 12 bases. In germline, CDR1 is LNHDA, CDR2 SQIVND (reference sequence). The V gene end was trimmed by 6 bases and the J gene end by 2 bases; junction bases not matched to a gene: 9. This CDR3 region has 17 residues. CDR3 sequence reads: CASSPLTSGGFTDTQYF. For the CDR3, the DNA is TGTGCCAGTAGCCCACTAACTAGCGGGGGGTTCACAGATACGCAGTATTTT.

This clone was seen only a few times. The rearrangement links TRBV9 to TRBJ2-2, with D possibly being TRBD2 (6 bases). Germline lookup yields CDR1 SGDLS and CDR2 YYNGEE. The CDR3 loop spans 15 amino acids. V dropped 2 bases and J dropped 2 bases, with 10 bases sitting between them. The chain's CDR3 is CASSVSGLNTGELFF. In nucleotides, the CDR3 is TGTGCCAGCAGCGTCTCGGGACTTAACACCGGGGAGCTGTTTTTT.

This clone occurred once. J is TRBJ1-2 and V is TRBV7-9, with D maybe TRBD1 (5 bases). This CDR3 has 17 residues. V gave up 7 bases and J gave up 4 bases, with 25 bases separating them. Germline V gives CDR1 SEHNR, CDR2 FQNEAQ (reference sequence). The CDR3 coding sequence is TGTGCCAGCACCTTTGGACCGGAATGGGGCTCCCGCTATGGCTACACCTTC. This sequence encodes CASTFGPEWGSRYGYTF.